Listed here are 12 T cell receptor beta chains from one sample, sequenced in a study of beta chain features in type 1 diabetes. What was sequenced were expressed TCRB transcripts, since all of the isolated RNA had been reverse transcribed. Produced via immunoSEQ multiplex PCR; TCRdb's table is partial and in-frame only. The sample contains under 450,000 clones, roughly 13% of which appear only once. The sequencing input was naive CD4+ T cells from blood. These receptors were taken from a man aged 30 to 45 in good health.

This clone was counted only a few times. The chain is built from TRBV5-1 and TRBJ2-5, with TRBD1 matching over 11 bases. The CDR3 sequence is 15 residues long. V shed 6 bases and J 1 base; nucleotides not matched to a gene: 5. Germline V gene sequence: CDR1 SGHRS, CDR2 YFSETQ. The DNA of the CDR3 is TGCGCCAGCATCGCCGGGACAGGGGGCCAAGAGACCCAGTACTTC. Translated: CASIAGTGGQETQYF.

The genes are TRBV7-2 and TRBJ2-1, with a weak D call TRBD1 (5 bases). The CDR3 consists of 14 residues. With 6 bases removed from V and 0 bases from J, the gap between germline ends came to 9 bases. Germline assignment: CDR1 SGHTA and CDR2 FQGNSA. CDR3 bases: TGTGCCAGCAGAGGGGCTAGCTCCTACAATGAGCAGTTCTTC. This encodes CASRGASSYNEQFF.

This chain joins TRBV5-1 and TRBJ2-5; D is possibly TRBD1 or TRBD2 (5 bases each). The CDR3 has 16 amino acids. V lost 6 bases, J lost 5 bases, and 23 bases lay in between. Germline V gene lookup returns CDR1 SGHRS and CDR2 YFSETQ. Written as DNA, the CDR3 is TGCGCCAGCACCTTAGACGGGGCGACCGGATTGGAGACCCAGTACTTC. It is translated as CASTLDGATGLETQYF.

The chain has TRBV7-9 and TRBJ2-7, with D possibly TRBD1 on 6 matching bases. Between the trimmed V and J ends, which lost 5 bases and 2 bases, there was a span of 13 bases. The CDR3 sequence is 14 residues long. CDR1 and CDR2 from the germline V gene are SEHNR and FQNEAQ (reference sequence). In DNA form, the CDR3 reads TGTGCCAGCAGCCACCGACAGGTACCCTACGAGCAGTACTTC. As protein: CASSHRQVPYEQYF.

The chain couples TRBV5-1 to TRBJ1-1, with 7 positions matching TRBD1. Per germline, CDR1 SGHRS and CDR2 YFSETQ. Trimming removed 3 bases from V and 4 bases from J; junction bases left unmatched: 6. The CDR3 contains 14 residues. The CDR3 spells CASSYRQGGTEAFF. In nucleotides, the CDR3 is TGCGCCAGCAGCTATAGACAGGGCGGCACTGAAGCTTTCTTT.

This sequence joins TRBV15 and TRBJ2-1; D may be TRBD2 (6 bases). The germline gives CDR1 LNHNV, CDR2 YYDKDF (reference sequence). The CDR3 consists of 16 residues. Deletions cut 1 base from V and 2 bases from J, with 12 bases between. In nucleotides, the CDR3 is TGTGCCACCAGCAGAGGAGTAGCGGTGACCTACAATGAGCAGTTCTTC. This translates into CATSRGVAVTYNEQFF.

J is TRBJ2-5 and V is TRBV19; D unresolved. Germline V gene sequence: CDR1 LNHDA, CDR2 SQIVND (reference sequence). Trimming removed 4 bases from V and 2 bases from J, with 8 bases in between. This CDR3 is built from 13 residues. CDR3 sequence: CASSTQIQETQYF. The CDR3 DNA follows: TGTGCCAGTAGTACCCAGATACAAGAGACCCAGTACTTC.

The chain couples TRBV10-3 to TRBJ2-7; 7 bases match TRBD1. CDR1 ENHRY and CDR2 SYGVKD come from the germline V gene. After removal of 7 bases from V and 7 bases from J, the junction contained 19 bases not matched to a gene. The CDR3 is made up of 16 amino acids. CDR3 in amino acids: CAIKSSTGAWGGEQYV. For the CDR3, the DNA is TGTGCCATCAAGTCTTCCACAGGGGCTTGGGGCGGGGAGCAGTACGTC.

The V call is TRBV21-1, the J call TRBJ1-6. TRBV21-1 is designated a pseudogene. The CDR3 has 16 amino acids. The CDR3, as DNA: TGTGCCAGCAGCACCCCCGAGGGAAGGGTTGAATCACCCCTCCACTTT. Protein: CASSTPEGRVESPLHF.

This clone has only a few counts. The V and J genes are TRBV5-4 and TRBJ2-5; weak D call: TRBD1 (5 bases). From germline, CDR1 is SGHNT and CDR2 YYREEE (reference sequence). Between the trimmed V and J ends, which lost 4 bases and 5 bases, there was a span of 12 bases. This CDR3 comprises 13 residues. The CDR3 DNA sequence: TGTGCCAGCAGCAGAGACAACAGGGAGACCCAGTACTTC. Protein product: CASSRDNRETQYF.

The CDR3 coding sequence is TGCAGCGTAGATCATCAGGGGCAAAGTTGGGGCTACACCTTC. Translating gives CSVDHQGQSWGYTF. V usage is TRBV29-1 and J usage is TRBJ1-2; weak D call: TRBD1 (6 bases). The V and J ends lost 6 bases and 8 bases respectively, with 22 bases between them. The CDR3 contains 14 residues. Germline lookup yields CDR1 SQVTM and CDR2 ANQGSEA.

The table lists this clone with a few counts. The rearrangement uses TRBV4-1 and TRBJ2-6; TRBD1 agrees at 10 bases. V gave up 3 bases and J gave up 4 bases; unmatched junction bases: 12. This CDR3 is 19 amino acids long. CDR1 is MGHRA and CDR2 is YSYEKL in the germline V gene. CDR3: CASSQFGTGAGGGANVLTF. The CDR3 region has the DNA TGCGCCAGCAGCCAGTTTGGGACAGGGGCTGGTGGAGGGGCCAACGTCCTGACTTTC.